The sample holds a few counts of the clone carrying this T cell receptor (beta chain). This entry comes from a study of T cell changes during pregnancy in multiple sclerosis. TCRdb's copy holds only in-frame clones and misses some; the assay was immunoSEQ multiplex PCR. The repertoire holds around 75,000 clones, 90% to 95% seen once, with under 0.35% in the top ten. This CDR3 comprises 12 residues. CDR1 and CDR2 from the germline V gene are MNHNS and SASEGT. The V gene lost 6 bases and the J gene lost 1 base, with 7 bases spanning the gap. This chain joins TRBV6-1 and TRBJ2-7, with a tentative D call TRBD2 (6 bases). The starting material was CD4+ T cells from peripheral blood mononuclear cells, obtained in the third trimester of pregnancy. The receptor was derived from a female donor in good health, enrolled as a control in a pregnancy study. The CDR3 DNA reads TGTGCCAGCAGCCGGGAGTCCTACGAGCAGTACTTC. Translation: CASSRESYEQYF.